One sample yielded the 5 T cell receptor beta chains listed below, sequenced in a study of immune cell composition in non-small cell lung cancer. Profiling relied on immunoSEQ multiplex PCR, and the TCRdb table lists in-frame clones only, not all of them. Of 4,000 or so clones listed, 79% were seen once; the top ten hold 6% to 8.5%. Material for sequencing was lung tumor tissue. The receptors were sampled from a human donor with non-small cell lung cancer.

This clone was observed a handful of times. This chain uses TRBV2 with TRBJ1-2, with D uncertain. The CDR3 loop spans 11 amino acids. The V gene's germline CDR1 is SNHLY and CDR2 FYNNEI. The CDR3 nucleotides read TGTGCTAGCGCAGTGGACTATGGCTACACCTTC. It is translated as CASAVDYGYTF.

V usage is TRBV9 and J usage is TRBJ2-7; D might be TRBD2 (5 bases). Trimming pared 0 bases from V and 3 bases from J, leaving 10 bases between. CDR1 is SGDLS, CDR2 YYNGEE, per germline. The CDR3 extends over 14 amino acids. The CDR3 DNA reads as TGTGCCAGCAGCGTAGATGTCGCGGGCTACGAGCAGTACTTC. It encodes CASSVDVAGYEQYF.

The V call is TRBV2, the J call TRBJ1-6; 8 bases fit TRBD1. Unmatched junction bases numbered 2, after V lost 4 bases and J lost 0 bases. The CDR3 is 16 amino acids. The V gene's germline CDR1 is SNHLY and CDR2 FYNNEI. In DNA, the CDR3 is TGTGCCAGCAGTGGACAGGGGAGCTCCTATAATTCACCCCTCCACTTT. Protein sequence: CASSGQGSSYNSPLHF. Full variable domain (rest looked up from reference TRBV2 and TRBJ1-6): EPEVTQTPSHQVTQMGQEVILRCVPISNHLYFYWYRQILGQKVEFLVSFYNNEISEKSEIFDDQFSVERPDGSNFTLKIRSTKLEDSAMYFCASSGQGSSYNSPLHFGNGTRLTVT.

The chain has TRBV4-3 and TRBJ2-2; a possible D gene is TRBD1 (5 bases). V was clipped by 2 bases and J by 2 bases, with 9 bases between them. The CDR3 has 15 amino acids. CDR1 is LGHNA and CDR2 is YSLEER in the germline V gene. In DNA form, the CDR3 reads TGCGCCAGCAGCCAATTCAGGGTAAACACCGGGGAGCTGTTTTTT. Residues: CASSQFRVNTGELFF.

DNA of the CDR3: TGTGCCAGCGGCAGAATGCTAGGGGGCGCTGAGGGCTACACCTTC. This sequence encodes CASGRMLGGAEGYTF. This chain connects TRBV6-5 to TRBJ1-2; 7 nucleotides match TRBD1. J lost 8 bases, V lost 8 bases, and 17 bases had no gene match. The CDR3 consists of 15 residues. The germline V gene has CDR1 MNHEY and CDR2 SVGAGI.